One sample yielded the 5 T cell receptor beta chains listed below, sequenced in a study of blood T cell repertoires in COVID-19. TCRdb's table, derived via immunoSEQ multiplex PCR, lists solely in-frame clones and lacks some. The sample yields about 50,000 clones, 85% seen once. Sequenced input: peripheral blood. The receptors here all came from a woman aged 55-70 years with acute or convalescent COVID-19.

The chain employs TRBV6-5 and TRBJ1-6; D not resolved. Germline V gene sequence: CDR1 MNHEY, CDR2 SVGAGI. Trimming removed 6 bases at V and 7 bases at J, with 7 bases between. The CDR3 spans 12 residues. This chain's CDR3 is CASRFENSPLHF. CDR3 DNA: TGTGCCAGCAGGTTCGAGAATTCACCCCTCCACTTT.

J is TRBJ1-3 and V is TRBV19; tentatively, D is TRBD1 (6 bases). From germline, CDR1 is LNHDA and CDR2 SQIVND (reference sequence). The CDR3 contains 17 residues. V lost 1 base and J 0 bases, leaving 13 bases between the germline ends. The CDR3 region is CASSIGRDTNSGNTIYF. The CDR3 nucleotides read TGTGCCAGTAGTATAGGCCGGGACACCAACTCTGGAAACACCATATATTTT. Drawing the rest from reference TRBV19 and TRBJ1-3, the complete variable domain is DGGITQSPKYLFRKEGQNVTLSCEQNLNHDAMYWYRQDPGQGLRLIYYSQIVNDFQKGDIAEGYSVSREKKESFPLTVTSAQKNPTAFYLCASSIGRDTNSGNTIYFGEGSWLTVV.

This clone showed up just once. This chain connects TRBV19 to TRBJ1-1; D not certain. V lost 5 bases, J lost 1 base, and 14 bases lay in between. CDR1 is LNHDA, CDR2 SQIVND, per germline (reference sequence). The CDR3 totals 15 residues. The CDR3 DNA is TGTGCCAGTAGTGCCTCCCGGAGAAGGAACACTGAAGCTTTCTTT. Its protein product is CASSASRRRNTEAFF. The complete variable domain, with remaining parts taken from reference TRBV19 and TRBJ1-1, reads DGGITQSPKYLFRKEGQNVTLSCEQNLNHDAMYWYRQDPGQGLRLIYYSQIVNDFQKGDIAEGYSVSREKKESFPLTVTSAQKNPTAFYLCASSASRRRNTEAFFGQGTRLTVV.

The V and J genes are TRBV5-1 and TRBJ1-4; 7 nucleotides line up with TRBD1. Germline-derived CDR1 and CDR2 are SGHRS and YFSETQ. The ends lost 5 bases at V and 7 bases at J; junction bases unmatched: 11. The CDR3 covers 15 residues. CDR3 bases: TGCGCCAGCAGACCGACAGGGAGTATAGGTGAAAAACTGTTTTTT. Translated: CASRPTGSIGEKLFF.

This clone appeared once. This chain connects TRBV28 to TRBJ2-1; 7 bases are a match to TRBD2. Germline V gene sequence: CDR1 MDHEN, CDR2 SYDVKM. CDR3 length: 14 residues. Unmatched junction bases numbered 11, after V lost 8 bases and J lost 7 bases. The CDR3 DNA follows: TGTGCCAGCCTGTTTGGGGGGGGGAAAAATGAGCAGTTCTTC. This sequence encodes CASLFGGGKNEQFF.